The clone carrying this T cell receptor beta chain was detected ten times or more. TCRdb independently ran MiXCR on the 5' RACE reads; one entry per CDR3 protein. Of approximately 31,000 distinct CDR3 sequences in the sample, about 10% were seen once. This CDR3 contains 15 residues. Germline V CDR1 and CDR2: PRHDT, FYEKMQ (reference sequence). Trimming stripped 6 bases from V and 0 bases from J, with 9 bases between. The sample is drawn from a study of T cells after yellow fever vaccination. The study's findings and limits: Weaker in magnitude, the secondary response showed a faster peak on day 5 versus 15.

The origin of this receptor is a man aged 18 to 30 who received the YFV17D yellow fever vaccine. The J gene is TRBJ1-6, the V gene TRBV13; no clear D. The input for sequencing was PBMCs, either bulk or a sorted T-cell subset (CD4+, CD8+, memory, or dextramer-sorted; not recorded which), taken around 16 days after the first yellow fever vaccination. The CDR3 nucleotides are TGTGCCAGCAGAACGGGAAGCTCCTATAATTCACCCCTCCACTTT. Translated, it gives CASRTGSSYNSPLHF.